This note documents a single TCR beta chain sequence. Its antigen is undetermined. Template switching added a universal primer site, and cDNA bore unique molecular identifiers. TCRdb processed the 5' RACE reads anew with MiXCR; each CDR3 protein has one entry. The sample comprises some 1,600,000 distinct CDR3 sequences, less than 40% of which are singletons, and under 0.35% rests with the top ten. This entry belongs to a study of identical twins. Study outcomes and limitations: Zero-insertion analyses might be partly confounded by invariant T cells like MAIT and iNKT. For out-of-frame beta sequences, excess twin sharing was weaker.

Each donor (without exception) was a healthy Caucasian. The J segment lost 11 bases and the V segment lost 5 bases, leaving 13 bases of the junction unmatched. The CDR3 sequence is 16 residues long. Germline CDR1 reads SGHVS; CDR2 reads FQNEAQ. V and J are TRBV7-8 and TRBJ2-5; 14 bases line up with TRBD2. The receptor was isolated from a newborn girl in good health. Material for sequencing was cord blood. The CDR3 sequence is CASSPGTSGRRCEQYF. The CDR3 region has the DNA TGTGCCAGCAGCCCCGGGACTAGCGGGAGAAGGTGTGAGCAGTACTTC.